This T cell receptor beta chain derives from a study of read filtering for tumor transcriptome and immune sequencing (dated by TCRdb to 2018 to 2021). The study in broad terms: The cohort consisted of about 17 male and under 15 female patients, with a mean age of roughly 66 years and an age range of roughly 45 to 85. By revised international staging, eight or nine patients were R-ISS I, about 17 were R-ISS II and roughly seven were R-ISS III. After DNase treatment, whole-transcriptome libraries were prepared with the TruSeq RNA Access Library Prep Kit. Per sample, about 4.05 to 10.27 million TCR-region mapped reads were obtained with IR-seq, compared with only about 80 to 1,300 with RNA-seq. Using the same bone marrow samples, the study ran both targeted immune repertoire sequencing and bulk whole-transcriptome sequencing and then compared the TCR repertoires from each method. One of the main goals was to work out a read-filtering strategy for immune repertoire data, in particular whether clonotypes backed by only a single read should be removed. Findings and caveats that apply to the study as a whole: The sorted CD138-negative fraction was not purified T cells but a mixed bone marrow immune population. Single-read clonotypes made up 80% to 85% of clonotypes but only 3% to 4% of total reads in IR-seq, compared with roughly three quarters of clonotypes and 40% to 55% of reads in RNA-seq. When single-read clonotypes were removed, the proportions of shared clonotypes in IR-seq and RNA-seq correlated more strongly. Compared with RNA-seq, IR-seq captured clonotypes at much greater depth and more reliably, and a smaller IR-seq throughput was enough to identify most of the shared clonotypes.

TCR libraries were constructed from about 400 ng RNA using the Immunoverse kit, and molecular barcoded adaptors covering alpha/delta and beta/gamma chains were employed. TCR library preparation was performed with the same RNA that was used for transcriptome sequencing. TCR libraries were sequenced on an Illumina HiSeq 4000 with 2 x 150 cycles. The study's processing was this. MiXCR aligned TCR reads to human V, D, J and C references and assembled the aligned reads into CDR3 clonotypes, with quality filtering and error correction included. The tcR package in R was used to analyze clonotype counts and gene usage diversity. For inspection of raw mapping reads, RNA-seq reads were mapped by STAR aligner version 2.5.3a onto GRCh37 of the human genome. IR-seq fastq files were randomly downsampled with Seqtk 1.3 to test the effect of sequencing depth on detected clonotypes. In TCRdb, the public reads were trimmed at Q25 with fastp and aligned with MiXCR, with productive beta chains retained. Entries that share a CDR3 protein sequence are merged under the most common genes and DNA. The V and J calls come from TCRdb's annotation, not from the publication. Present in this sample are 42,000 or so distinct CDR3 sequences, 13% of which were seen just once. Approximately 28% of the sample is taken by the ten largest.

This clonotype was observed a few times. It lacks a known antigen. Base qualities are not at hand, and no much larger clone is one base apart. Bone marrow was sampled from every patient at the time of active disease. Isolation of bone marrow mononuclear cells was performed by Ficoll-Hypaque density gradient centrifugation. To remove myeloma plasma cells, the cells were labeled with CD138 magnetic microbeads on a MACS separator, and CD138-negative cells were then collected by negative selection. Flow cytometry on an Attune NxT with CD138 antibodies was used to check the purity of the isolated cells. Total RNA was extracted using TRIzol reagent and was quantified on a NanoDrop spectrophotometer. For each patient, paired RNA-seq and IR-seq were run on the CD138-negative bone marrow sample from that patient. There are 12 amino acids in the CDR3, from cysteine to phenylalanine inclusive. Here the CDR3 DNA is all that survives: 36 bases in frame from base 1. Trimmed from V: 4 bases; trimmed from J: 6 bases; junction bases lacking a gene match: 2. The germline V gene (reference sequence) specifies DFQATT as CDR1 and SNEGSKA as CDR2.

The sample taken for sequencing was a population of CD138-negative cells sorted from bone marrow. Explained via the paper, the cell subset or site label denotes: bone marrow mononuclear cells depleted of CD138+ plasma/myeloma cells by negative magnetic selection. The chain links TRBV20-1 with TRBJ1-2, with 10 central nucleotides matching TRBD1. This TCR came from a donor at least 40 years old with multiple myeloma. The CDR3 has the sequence CSATDRGDGYTF. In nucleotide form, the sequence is TGCAGTGCTACGGACAGGGGGGATGGCTACACCTTC.